What follows is one T cell receptor beta chain and its context. In this sample, this clonotype turned up many times. What antigen it recognizes has not been identified. No qualities accompany the bases; no much larger clone lies one base away. Trimming takes 4 bases from V and 9 bases from J, and the germline ends sit 19 bases apart. The germline V gene (reference sequence) supplies CDR1 LGHDT and CDR2 YNNKEL. From the cysteine up to the phenylalanine, the CDR3 has a length of 16 residues. Left in the record is the CDR3 DNA by itself, 48 bases read in frame from the first base. The sample comes from a study of CD8+CD57+ T cells in acquired aplastic anemia (dated by TCRdb to the late 2010s). For context, the study as a whole: A mean of approximately 3 ug of DNA, ranging from roughly 0.19 to 27.4 ug, was extracted from sorted CD4+ and CD8+ cells. CD8+CD57+ expansion was defined as a frequency above the mean frequency observed in healthy subjects.

What the authors observed across the whole study: No significant difference in CD8+ Simpson's diversity was found between patients and healthy controls (P=0.060). Although around 30 CD8+ CDR3 sequences were shared by patients and controls, these sequences appeared highly expressed in patients and within the immunodominant clones of patients.

Genomic DNA was used as template for profiling of TCR beta VDJ combinations and CDR3 sequences. An Illumina HiSeq 2000 was the platform used for TCR repertoire sequencing. The source study handled its data this way. Repertoires were assessed using TRBV/TRBJ rearrangement plots, CDR3 size and DJ length profiles, and Simpson's diversity index. The most abundant DNA sequence in the deep sequencing data was taken as the immunodominant clone. CDR3 amino acid sequences were screened for sharing across subjects and compared with published repertoires and the VDJdb database. TCRdb redid the processing of the public reads, applying fastp at Q25 and MiXCR, and retained in-frame beta chains. Each record represents a unique CDR3 protein, reported with the most common genes and DNA among its rows. These V and J calls derive from TCRdb rather than the authors' analysis. This sample has roughly 250,000 distinct CDR3 sequences in its table, and approximately 50% of those were observed once. In total, the top ten clones hold approximately 7.8% of the sample.

Patients chosen for sequencing had shown expansion of CD8+CD57+ cells by flow cytometry. Every patient had severe acquired aplastic anemia, diagnosed using the International Study of Aplastic Anemia and Agranulocytosis and Camitta criteria. At the time blood was sampled, none of the patients had received any therapy. The study deep-sequenced TCR repertoires of sorted CD4+ and CD8+ blood T cells from severe aplastic anemia patients and healthy subjects. In the USA, patient enrollment took place under clinicaltrials.gov protocols 00001620, 01623167, 00001397, 00071045, 00081523 and 00961064. Ficoll-Paque density gradient centrifugation was used to isolate peripheral blood mononuclear cells. CD4+ and CD8+ T cells were sorted by FACS or magnetic beads before DNA extraction.

The rearrangement joined TRBV3-1 to TRBJ1-6; no D gene call is confident. Source material: sorted CD4+, CD8+, or CD8+CD57+ T cells (not recorded which) from PBMCs. The clonotype was recovered from a human donor with aplastic anemia. CDR3 protein: CASSLKTTFRGSPLHF. The sequence in DNA is TGTGCCAGCAGCCTAAAAACTACCTTTCGGGGTTCACCCCTCCACTTT.